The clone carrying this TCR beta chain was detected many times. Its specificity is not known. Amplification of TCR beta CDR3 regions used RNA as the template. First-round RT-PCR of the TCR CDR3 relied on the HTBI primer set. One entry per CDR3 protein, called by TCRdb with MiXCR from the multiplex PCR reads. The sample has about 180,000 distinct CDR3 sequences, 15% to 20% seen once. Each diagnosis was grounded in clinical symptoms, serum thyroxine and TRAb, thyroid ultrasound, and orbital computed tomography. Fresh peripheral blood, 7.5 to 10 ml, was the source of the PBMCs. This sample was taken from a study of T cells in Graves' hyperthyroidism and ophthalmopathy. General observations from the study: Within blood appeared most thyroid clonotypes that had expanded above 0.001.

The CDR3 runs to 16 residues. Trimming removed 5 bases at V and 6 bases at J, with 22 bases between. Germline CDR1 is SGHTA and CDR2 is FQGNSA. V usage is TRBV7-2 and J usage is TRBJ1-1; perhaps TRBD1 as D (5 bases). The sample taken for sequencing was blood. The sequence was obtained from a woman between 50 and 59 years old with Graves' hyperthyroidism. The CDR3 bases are TGTGCCAGCAGCCCCGTTGAGGACACGCTTCTACCTGAAGCTTTCTTT. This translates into CASSPVEDTLLPEAFF.